The T cell receptor (beta chain) described here comes from a study of T-cell reconstitution after alpha-beta-depleted transplantation in children. During its preparation, the TCRbeta library received unique molecular identifiers. One entry per CDR3 protein, called by TCRdb with MiXCR from the PCR reads. Here the sample spans approximately 18,000 distinct CDR3 sequences, 10% to 15% being singletons. After removal of 2 bases from V and 6 bases from J, the junction contained 7 bases not matched to a gene. CDR1 MNHEY and CDR2 SVGEGT come from the germline V gene. The CDR3 runs 15 residues. This clonotype was seen at least ten times.

The material was PBMCs, mostly from graft donor cells, obtained 60 days after TCRalphabeta/CD19-depleted stem cell transplant. The sequence derives from a female patient younger than 10 who had a stem cell transplant for congenital amegakaryocytic thrombocytopenia, so the T cells may come from the graft donor. V and J are TRBV6-2 or TRBV6-3 and TRBJ2-7; 10 bases fit TRBD2. CDR3 protein: CASSYVSGRVFEQYF. CDR3 nucleotide sequence: TGTGCCAGCAGTTACGTAAGCGGGAGGGTCTTCGAGCAGTACTTC.